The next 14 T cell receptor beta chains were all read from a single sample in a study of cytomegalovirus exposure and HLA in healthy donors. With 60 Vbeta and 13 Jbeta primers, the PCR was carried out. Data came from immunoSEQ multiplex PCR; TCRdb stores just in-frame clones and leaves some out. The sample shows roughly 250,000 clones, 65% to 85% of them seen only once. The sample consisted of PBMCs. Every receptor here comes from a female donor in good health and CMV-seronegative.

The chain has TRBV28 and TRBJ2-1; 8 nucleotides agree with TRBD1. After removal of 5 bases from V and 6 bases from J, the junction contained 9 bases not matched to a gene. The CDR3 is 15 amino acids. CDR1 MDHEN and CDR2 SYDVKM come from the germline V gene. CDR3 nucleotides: TGTGCCAGCAGTGCGGGACAGGCCGGGGCCAATGAGCAGTTCTTC. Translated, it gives CASSAGQAGANEQFF.

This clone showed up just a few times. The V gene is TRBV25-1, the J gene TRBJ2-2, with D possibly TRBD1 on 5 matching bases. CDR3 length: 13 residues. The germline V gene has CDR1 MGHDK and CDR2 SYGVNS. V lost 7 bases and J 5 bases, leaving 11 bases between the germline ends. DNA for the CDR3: TGTGCCAGCAATAGGGGTGGGACCGGGGAGCTGTTTTTT. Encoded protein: CASNRGGTGELFF.

The CDR3 coding sequence is TGTGCCAGCACCCTAAGGGACAGGAGCTATGGCTACACCTTC. Its translation is CASTLRDRSYGYTF. This chain links TRBV28 with TRBJ1-2; 8 bases fit TRBD1. V dropped 7 bases and J dropped 4; count of bases not matched to a gene: 8. Germline V CDR1 and CDR2: MDHEN, SYDVKM. CDR3 length: 14 amino acids.

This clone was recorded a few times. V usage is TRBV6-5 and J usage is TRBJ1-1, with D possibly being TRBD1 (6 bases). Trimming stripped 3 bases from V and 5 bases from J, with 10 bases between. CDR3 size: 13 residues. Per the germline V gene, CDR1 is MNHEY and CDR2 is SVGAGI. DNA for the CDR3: TGTGCCAGCAGTTATCCAGGGGCGACTGAAGCTTTCTTT. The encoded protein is CASSYPGATEAFF.

CDR3 sequence (DNA): TGTGCCAGCTCAGAAACAGGGGGAAGTATCCGGGCTTTCTTT. Translating it yields CASSETGGSIRAFF. The gene calls are TRBV18 and TRBJ1-1; 8 bases line up with TRBD1. V was clipped by 5 bases and J by 11 bases; unmatched bases: 13. Looked up from germline, CDR1 is KGHSH and CDR2 is LQKENI. The CDR3 runs to 14 residues.

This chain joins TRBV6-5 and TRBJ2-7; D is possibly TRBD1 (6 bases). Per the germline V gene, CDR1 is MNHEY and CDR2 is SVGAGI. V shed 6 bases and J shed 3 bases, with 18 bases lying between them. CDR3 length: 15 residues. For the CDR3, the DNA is TGTGCCAGCAGCTTCAGGGGCCCCAGGGGCTACGAGCAGTACTTC. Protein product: CASSFRGPRGYEQYF.

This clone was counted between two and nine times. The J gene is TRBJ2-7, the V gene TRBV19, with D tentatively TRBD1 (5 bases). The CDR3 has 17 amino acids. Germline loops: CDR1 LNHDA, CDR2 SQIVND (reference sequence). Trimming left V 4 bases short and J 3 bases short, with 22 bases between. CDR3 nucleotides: TGTGCCAGTAGTACAAGAGACAGATTCGATCCGTTCTACGAGCAGTACTTC. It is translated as CASSTRDRFDPFYEQYF.

The CDR3 bases are TGTGCCAGCAGTGTTTCGGGGCGGGGGCCCTACAATGAGCAGTTCTTC. Protein sequence: CASSVSGRGPYNEQFF. This chain uses TRBV6-4 with TRBJ2-1; weak D call: TRBD2 (7 bases). The CDR3 is made up of 16 amino acids. V was trimmed by 4 bases and J by 2 bases, leaving 15 bases between them. Germline values: CDR1 MRHNA, CDR2 SNTAGT.

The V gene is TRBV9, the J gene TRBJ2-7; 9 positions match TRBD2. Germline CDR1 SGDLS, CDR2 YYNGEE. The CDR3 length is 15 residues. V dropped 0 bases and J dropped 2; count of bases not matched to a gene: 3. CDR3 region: CASSVGGREPYEQYF. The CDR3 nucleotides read TGTGCCAGCAGCGTAGGCGGGAGGGAGCCCTACGAGCAGTACTTC.

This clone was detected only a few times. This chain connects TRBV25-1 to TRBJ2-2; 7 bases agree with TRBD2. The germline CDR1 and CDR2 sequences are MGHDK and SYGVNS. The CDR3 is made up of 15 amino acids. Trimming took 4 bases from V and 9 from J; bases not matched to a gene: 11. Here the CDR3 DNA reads TGTGCCAGCAGTGCGGGGCGGGAGAGGGGTCGGGAGCTGTTTTTT. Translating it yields CASSAGRERGRELFF.

The CDR3 spells CASSFSQGTSGILYQETQYF. In nucleotides, the CDR3 is TGTGCCAGCAGCTTCAGTCAGGGGACTAGCGGGATCTTATACCAAGAGACCCAGTACTTC. This chain joins TRBV7-8 and TRBJ2-5, with TRBD2 matching over 13 bases. Germline V gives CDR1 SGHVS, CDR2 FQNEAQ. The CDR3 covers 20 residues. The V segment lost 3 bases and the J segment 0 bases; nucleotides outside the gene matches: 13.

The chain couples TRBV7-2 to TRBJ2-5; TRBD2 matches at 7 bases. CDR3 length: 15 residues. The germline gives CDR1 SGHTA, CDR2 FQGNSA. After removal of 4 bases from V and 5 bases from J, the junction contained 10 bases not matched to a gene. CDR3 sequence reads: CASSSSFVGGETQYF. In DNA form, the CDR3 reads TGTGCCAGCAGCTCTTCGTTTGTGGGAGGGGAGACCCAGTACTTC. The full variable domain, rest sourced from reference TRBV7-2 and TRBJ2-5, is GAGVSQSPSNKVTEKGKDVELRCDPISGHTALYWYRQSLGQGLEFLIYFQGNSAPDKSGLPSDRFSAERTGGSVSTLTIQRTQQEDSAVYLCASSSSFVGGETQYFGPGTRLLVL.

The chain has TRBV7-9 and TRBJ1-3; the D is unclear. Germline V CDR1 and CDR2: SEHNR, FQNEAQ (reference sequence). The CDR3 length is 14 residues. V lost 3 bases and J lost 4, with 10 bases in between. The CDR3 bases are TGTGCCAGCAGCTTTCTCGGAGGAGGAAACACCATATATTTT. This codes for CASSFLGGGNTIYF.

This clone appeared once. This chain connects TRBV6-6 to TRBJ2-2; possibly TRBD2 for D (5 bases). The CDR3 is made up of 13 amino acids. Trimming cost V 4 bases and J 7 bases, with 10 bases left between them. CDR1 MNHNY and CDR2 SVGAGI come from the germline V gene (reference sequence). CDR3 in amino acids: CASSSSGSGELFF. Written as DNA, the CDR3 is TGTGCCAGCAGTTCCTCGGGGAGCGGGGAGCTGTTTTTT.